The 13 T cell receptor beta chains below come from one sample, sequenced in a study of shared clonotypes between healthy human individuals. Naive-designated CD8 cells lacked CD45RO, were positively enriched for CCR7, and omitted terminally differentiated effector memory CD45RA+ cells. Libraries were prepared by immunoSEQ multiplex PCR; TCRdb keeps only in-frame clonotypes and omits some of them. The data show 550,000 to 650,000 clones, around 96% seen once. Sample: naive CD8+ T cells sorted from blood. The receptors come from a woman in her twenties or thirties in good health.

The rearrangement joins TRBV29-1 to TRBJ2-5, with 9 positions matching TRBD2. The CDR3 length is 13 residues. V lost 4 bases to trimming and J lost 3 bases; unmatched junction nucleotides: 3. CDR1 and CDR2 from the germline V gene are SQVTM and ANQGSEA. Here the CDR3 DNA reads TGCAGCGTTGTGTCTAGCGGGAAAGAGACCCAGTACTTC. Protein: CSVVSSGKETQYF. Together with reference TRBV29-1 and TRBJ2-5, the CDR3 gives the full variable domain: SAVISQKPSRDICQRGTSLTIQCQVDSQVTMMFWYRQQPGQSLTLIATANQGSEATYESGFVIDKFPISRPNLTFSTLTVSNMSPEDSSIYLCSVVSSGKETQYFGPGTRLLVL.

The genes are TRBV30 and TRBJ2-1; D unclear. V gave up 0 bases and J gave up 8 bases, with 8 bases separating them. CDR3 length: 12 amino acids. In germline, CDR1 is GTSNPN, CDR2 SVGIG (reference sequence). CDR3 protein: CAWSVLRHEQFF. The CDR3 nucleotides read TGTGCCTGGAGTGTACTCCGACATGAGCAGTTCTTC. Supplemented by reference TRBV30 and TRBJ2-1, the full variable domain reads SQTIHQWPATLVQPVGSPLSLECTVEGTSNPNLYWYRQAAGRGLQLLFYSVGIGQISSEVPQNLSASRPQDRQFILSSKKLLLSDSGFYLCAWSVLRHEQFFGPGTRLTVL.

The chain has TRBV7-6 and TRBJ2-1; 8 bases are a match to TRBD2. Germline CDR1 is SGHVS and CDR2 is FNYEAQ. The CDR3 is made up of 16 amino acids. The trim removed 10 bases at V and 8 bases at J, leaving 19 bases unmatched. CDR3 in DNA: TGTGCCATTTCCAGCGGGAGTTTAAGGCGGATCGATGAGCAGTTCTTC. It is translated as CAISSGSLRRIDEQFF.

The chain employs TRBV10-1 and TRBJ2-7; tentatively, D is TRBD2 (6 bases). CDR1 is WNHNN and CDR2 is SYGVQD in the germline V gene (reference sequence). The CDR3 sequence is 16 residues long. Trimming took off 0 bases at V and 4 bases at J, with 16 bases between the two ends. In DNA form, the CDR3 reads TGCGCCAGCAGTGAGTCAGATAAGTCGGGAGCTTACGAGCAGTACTTC. It codes for CASSESDKSGAYEQYF.

Only one count was recorded for this clone. The rearrangement uses TRBV27 and TRBJ1-3; D remains unclear. The V gene's germline CDR1 is MNHEY and CDR2 SMNVEV (reference sequence). CDR3 length: 16 amino acids. V shed 4 bases and J shed 0 bases, with 13 bases lying between them. CDR3 DNA sequence: TGTGCCAGCAGTTCGAAAGGCTACTTCTCTGGAAACACCATATATTTT. Its protein product is CASSSKGYFSGNTIYF.

The chain couples TRBV27 to TRBJ1-4, with D unresolved. Trimming removed 5 bases from V and 0 bases from J, with 10 bases in between. Germline V lookup: CDR1 MNHEY, CDR2 SMNVEV (reference sequence). This CDR3 has 15 residues. CDR3: CASSEAVATNEKLFF. Here the CDR3 DNA reads TGTGCCAGCAGTGAGGCGGTTGCAACTAATGAAAAACTGTTTTTT.

This clone was counted a single time. The chain links TRBV7-9 to TRBJ1-1; D is ambiguous. V lost 1 base and J 4 bases, leaving 7 bases between the germline ends. Per the germline V gene, CDR1 is SEHNR and CDR2 is FQNEAQ (reference sequence). The CDR3 totals 13 residues. The CDR3 here is CASSLVGSTEAFF. CDR3 nucleotides: TGTGCCAGCAGCTTAGTTGGCTCCACTGAAGCTTTCTTT.

The chain employs TRBV7-2 and TRBJ2-1; no firm D call. Germline V CDR1 and CDR2: SGHTA, FQGNSA. Trimming pared 1 base from V and 8 bases from J, leaving 9 bases between. This CDR3 is built from 13 residues. The CDR3 region is CASSLGYGHEQFF. In DNA, the CDR3 is TGTGCCAGCAGCTTAGGTTACGGTCATGAGCAGTTCTTC.

The CDR3 DNA reads as TGTGCCAGCAGCTCCAGACTCAACGGGGAGCTGTTTTTT. Translated: CASSSRLNGELFF. V usage is TRBV9 and J usage is TRBJ2-2, with unresolved D. This CDR3 region has 13 residues. The V gene's germline CDR1 is SGDLS and CDR2 YYNGEE. V was trimmed by 4 bases and J by 7 bases, leaving 11 bases between them.

This chain connects TRBV28 to TRBJ2-7; the match to TRBD2 covers 8 bases. This CDR3 is 15 amino acids long. V lost 6 bases and J lost 1; bases outside the gene matches: 8. Germline V gives CDR1 MDHEN, CDR2 SYDVKM. The CDR3 bases are TGTGCCAGCAGAACGAGCGGGGGCCTTTCCTACGAGCAGTACTTC. It specifies CASRTSGGLSYEQYF.

V gene TRBV4-1 combines with J gene TRBJ1-5, with D maybe TRBD1 (5 bases). The CDR3 extends over 15 amino acids. The V gene's germline CDR1 is MGHRA and CDR2 YSYEKL. Trimming removed 4 bases from V and 1 base from J, with 11 bases in between. The CDR3 spells CASSLSRDSNQPQHF. CDR3 nucleotide sequence: TGCGCCAGCAGCCTCTCCAGGGACAGCAATCAGCCCCAGCATTTT.

The chain couples TRBV7-9 to TRBJ2-1; D possibly corresponds to TRBD2 (6 bases). The germline V gene has CDR1 SEHNR and CDR2 FQNEAQ (reference sequence). Trimming shortened V by 4 bases and J by 2 bases, and 15 bases separated the two germline ends. This CDR3 comprises 16 residues. The CDR3 DNA follows: TGTGCCAGCAGCTGGGCCGTCGGGGGTGCCTACAATGAGCAGTTCTTC. Translated: CASSWAVGGAYNEQFF. Looking up the rest from reference TRBV7-9 and TRBJ2-1 gives the full variable domain: DTGVSQNPRHKITKRGQNVTFRCDPISEHNRLYWYRQTLGQGPEFLTYFQNEAQLEKSRLLSDRFSAERPKGSFSTLEIQRTEQGDSAMYLCASSWAVGGAYNEQFFGPGTRLTVL.

The V and J genes are TRBV6-5 and TRBJ1-1; 7 bases line up with TRBD1. V gave up 5 bases and J gave up 7 bases; unmatched junction bases: 1. The CDR3 spans 11 residues. Per the germline V gene, CDR1 is MNHEY and CDR2 is SVGAGI. CDR3 residues: CASSGTDEAFF. The CDR3, as DNA: TGTGCCAGCAGTGGGACAGATGAAGCTTTCTTT.